This entry describes one TCR beta chain. The germline CDR1 and CDR2 sequences are SNHLY and FYNNEI. This CDR3 is 14 amino acids long. The ends were cut back, 2 bases at V and 3 bases at J, with 10 bases in the middle. Profiling relied on immunoSEQ multiplex PCR, and the TCRdb table lists in-frame clones only, not all of them. The data hold 95,000 to 100,000 clones, with roughly 84% observed a single time. This specimen comes from a study of T cell responses to AZD1222 COVID-19 vaccine. The chain links TRBV2 to TRBJ1-1; D is possibly TRBD1 (6 bases). The starting material was peripheral blood, obtained 28 days after the second AZD1222 dose. This TCR came from an adult who received the AZD1222 COVID-19 vaccine. The CDR3 sequence: CASSELTGDTEAFF. The CDR3 nucleotides are TGTGCCAGCAGTGAATTGACAGGAGACACTGAAGCTTTCTTT.